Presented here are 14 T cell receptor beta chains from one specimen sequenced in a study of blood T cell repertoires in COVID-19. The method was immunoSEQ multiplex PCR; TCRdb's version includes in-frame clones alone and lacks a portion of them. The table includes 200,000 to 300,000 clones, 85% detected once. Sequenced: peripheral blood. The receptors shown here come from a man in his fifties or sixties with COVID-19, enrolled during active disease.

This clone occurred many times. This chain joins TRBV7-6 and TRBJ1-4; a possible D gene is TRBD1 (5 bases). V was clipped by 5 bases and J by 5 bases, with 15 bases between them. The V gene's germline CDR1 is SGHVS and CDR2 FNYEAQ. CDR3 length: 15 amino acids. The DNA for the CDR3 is TGTGCCAGCAGCCCGCGGGACGGTCCAAATGAAAAACTGTTTTTT. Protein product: CASSPRDGPNEKLFF.

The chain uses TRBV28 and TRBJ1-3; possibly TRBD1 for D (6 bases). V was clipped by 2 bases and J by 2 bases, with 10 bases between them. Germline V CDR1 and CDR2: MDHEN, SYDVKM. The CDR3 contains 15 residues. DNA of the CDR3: TGTGCCAGCAGTTTAATAACAGGGACTGGAAACACCATATATTTT. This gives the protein CASSLITGTGNTIYF.

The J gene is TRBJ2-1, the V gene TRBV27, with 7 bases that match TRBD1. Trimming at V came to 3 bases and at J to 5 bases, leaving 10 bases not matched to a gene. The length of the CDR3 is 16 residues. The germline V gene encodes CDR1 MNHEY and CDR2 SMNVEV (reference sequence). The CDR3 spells CASSFWDRFTHNEQFF. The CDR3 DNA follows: TGTGCCAGCAGTTTTTGGGACAGATTCACTCACAATGAGCAGTTCTTC.

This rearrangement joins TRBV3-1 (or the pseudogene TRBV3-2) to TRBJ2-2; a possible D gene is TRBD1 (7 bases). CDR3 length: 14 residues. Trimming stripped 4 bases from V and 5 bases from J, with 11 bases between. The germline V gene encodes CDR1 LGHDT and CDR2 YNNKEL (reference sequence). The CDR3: CASSRAGGTGELFF. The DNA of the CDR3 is TGTGCCAGCAGCCGGGCAGGGGGGACCGGGGAGCTGTTTTTT.

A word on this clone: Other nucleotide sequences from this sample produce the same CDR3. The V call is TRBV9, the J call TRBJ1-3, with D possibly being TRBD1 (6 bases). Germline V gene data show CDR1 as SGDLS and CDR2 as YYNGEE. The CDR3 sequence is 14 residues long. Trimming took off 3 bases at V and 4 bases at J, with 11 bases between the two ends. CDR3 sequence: CASSGQVSGNTIYF. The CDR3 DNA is TGTGCCAGCAGCGGACAGGTCTCGGGAAACACCATATATTTT.

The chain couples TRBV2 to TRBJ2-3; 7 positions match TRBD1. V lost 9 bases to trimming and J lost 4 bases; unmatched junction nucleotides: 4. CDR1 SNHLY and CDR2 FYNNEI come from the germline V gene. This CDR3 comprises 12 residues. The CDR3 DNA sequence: TGTGCCAGAGCTCAGGGGGCAGATACGCAGTATTTT. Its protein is CARAQGADTQYF.

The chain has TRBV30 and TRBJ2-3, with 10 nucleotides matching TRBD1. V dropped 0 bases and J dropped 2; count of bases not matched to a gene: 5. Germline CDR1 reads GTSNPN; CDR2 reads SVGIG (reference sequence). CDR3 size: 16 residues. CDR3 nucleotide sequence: TGTGCCTGGAGTGTACTGACAGGGGGCTACACAGATACGCAGTATTTT. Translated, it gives CAWSVLTGGYTDTQYF.

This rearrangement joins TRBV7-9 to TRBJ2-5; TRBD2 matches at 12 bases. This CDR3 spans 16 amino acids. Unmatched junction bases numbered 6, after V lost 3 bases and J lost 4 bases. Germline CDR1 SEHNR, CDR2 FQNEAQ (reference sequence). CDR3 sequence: CASSFPSGGALETQYF. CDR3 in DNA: TGTGCCAGCAGCTTCCCTAGCGGGGGGGCCCTAGAGACCCAGTACTTC.

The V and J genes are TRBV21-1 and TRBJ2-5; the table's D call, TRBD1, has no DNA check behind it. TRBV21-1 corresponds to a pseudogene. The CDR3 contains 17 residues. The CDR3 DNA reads TGTGCCAGCAGCAAAAGAAAAATCGAACAGGTGTCAAAGACCCAGTACTTC. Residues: CASSKRKIEQVSKTQYF.

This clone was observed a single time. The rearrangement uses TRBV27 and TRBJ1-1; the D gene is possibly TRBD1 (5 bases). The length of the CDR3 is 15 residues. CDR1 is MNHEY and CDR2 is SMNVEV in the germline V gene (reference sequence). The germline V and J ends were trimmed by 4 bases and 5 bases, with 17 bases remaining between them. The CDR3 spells CASSSPQGRLTEAFF. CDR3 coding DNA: TGTGCCAGCAGTTCCCCCCAGGGTCGATTAACTGAAGCTTTCTTT.

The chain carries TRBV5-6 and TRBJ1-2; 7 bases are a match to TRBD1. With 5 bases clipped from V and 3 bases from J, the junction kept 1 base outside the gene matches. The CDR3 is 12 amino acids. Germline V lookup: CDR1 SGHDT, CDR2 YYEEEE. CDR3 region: CASSTGDYGYTF. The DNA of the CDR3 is TGTGCCAGCAGTACAGGGGACTATGGCTACACCTTC. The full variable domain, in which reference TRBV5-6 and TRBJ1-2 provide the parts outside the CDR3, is DAGVTQSPTHLIKTRGQQVTLRCSPKSGHDTVSWYQQALGQGPQFIFQYYEEEERQRGNFPDRFSGHQFPNYSSELNVNALLLGDSALYLCASSTGDYGYTFGSGTRLTVV.

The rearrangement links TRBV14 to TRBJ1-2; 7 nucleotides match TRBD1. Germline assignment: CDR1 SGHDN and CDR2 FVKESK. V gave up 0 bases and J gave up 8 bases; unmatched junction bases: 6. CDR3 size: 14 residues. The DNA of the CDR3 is TGTGCCAGCAGCCAAGATCAGGGGGTAAAAGGCTACACCTTC. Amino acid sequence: CASSQDQGVKGYTF.

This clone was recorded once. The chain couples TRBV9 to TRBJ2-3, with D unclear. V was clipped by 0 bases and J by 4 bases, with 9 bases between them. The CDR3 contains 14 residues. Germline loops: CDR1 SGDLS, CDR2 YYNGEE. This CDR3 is CASSVVPGSDTQYF. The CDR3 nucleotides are TGTGCCAGCAGCGTAGTTCCGGGTTCAGATACGCAGTATTTT.

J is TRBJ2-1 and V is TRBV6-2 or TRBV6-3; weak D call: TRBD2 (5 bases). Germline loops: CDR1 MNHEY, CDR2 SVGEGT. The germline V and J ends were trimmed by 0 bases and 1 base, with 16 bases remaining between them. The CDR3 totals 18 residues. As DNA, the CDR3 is TGTGCCAGCAGTTACTCGTTTACGGCGGGTCTTTCCTACAATGAGCAGTTCTTC. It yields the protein CASSYSFTAGLSYNEQFF.